This T cell receptor beta chain was retrieved from a study of post-analysis software for immune sequencing data. Study overall: In terms of disease course, relapsing-remitting, secondary progressive and progressive-relapsing multiple sclerosis were included. General study findings and limits: People with multiple sclerosis had a significantly lower normalized Chao1 diversity than controls did. Elevated frequency relative to controls characterized four or five TRBV segments in patients, TRBV5-6, TRBV5-1 and TRBV20-1 among them. Clustering by F measure revealed strong co-clustering among samples prepared together in one batch.

The CDR3 consists of 17 residues. V trimming: 4 bases; J trimming: 2 bases; junction bases outside the gene matches: 7. The germline V gene has CDR1 SGHVS and CDR2 FQNEAQ. The TCR beta cDNA libraries carried unique molecular identifiers. Around 460,000 cDNA molecules came from about 1 to 10 million T cells. Using its own MiXCR run on the PCR reads, TCRdb lists one record per CDR3 protein. The sample contains some 260,000 distinct CDR3 sequences, about 38% of which appear only once. As for this clonotype: Its antigen is unidentified.

V and J are TRBV7-8 and TRBJ2-4; the match to TRBD2 covers 11 bases. Specimen: blood. This clonotype was sampled from a girl aged 5-17 years with multiple sclerosis. CDR3 loop: CASSSPSGGWTKNIQYF. The DNA for the CDR3 is TGTGCCAGCAGCTCCCCTAGCGGGGGGTGGACCAAAAACATTCAGTACTTC. Full variable domain (outside the CDR3, taken from reference TRBV7-8 and TRBJ2-4): GAGVSQSPRYKVAKRGQDVALRCDPISGHVSLFWYQQALGQGPEFLTYFQNEAQLDKSGLPSDRFFAERPEGSVSTLKIQRTQQEDSAVYLCASSSPSGGWTKNIQYFGAGTRLSVL.